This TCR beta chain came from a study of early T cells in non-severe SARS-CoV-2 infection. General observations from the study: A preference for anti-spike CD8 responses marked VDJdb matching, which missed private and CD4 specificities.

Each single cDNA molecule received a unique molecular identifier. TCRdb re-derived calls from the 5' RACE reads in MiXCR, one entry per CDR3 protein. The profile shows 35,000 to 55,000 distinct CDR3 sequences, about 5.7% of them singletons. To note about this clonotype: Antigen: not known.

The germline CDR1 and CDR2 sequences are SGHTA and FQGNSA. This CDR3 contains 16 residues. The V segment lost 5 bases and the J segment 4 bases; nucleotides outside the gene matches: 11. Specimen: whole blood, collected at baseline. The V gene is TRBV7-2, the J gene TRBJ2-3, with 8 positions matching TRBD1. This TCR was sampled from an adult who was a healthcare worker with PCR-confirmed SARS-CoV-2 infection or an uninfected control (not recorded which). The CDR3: CASSPYQGQDADTQYF. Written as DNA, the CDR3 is TGTGCCAGCAGCCCCTACCAGGGACAGGATGCAGATACGCAGTATTTT.